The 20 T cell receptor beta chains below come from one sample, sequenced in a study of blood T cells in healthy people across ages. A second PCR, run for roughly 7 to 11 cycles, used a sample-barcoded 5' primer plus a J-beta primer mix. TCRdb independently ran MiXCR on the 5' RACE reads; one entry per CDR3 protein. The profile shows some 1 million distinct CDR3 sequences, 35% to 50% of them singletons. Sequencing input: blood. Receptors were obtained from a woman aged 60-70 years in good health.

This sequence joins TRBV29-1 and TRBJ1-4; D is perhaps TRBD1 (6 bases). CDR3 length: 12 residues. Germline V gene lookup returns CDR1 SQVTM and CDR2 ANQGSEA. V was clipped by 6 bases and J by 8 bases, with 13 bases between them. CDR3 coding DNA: TGCAGCGTCAGGGGAGAAGGAGAAAAACTGTTTTTT. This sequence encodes CSVRGEGEKLFF. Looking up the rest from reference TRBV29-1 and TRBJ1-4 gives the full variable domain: SAVISQKPSRDICQRGTSLTIQCQVDSQVTMMFWYRQQPGQSLTLIATANQGSEATYESGFVIDKFPISRPNLTFSTLTVSNMSPEDSSIYLCSVRGEGEKLFFGSGTQLSVL.

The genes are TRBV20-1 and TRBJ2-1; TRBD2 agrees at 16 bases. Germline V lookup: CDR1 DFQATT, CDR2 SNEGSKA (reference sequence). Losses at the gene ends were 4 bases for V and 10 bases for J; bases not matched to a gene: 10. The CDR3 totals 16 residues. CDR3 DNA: TGCAGTGCTATGGGACTAGCGGGAGGGGGACCTTGGGAGCAGTTCTTC. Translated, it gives CSAMGLAGGGPWEQFF.

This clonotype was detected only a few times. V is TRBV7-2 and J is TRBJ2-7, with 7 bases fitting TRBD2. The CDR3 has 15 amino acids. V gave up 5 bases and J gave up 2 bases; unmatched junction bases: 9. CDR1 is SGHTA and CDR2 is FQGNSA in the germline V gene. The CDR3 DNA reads TGTGCCAGCAGCCCAAGCGGGATAGGGACCTACGAGCAGTACTTC. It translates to CASSPSGIGTYEQYF.

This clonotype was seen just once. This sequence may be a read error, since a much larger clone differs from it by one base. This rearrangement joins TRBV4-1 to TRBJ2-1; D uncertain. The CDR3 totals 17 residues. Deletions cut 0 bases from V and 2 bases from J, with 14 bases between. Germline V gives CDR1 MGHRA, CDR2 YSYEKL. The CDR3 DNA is TGCGCCAGCAGCCAAGATCGAGCTCATAGCCCCTACAATGAGCAGTTCTTC. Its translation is CASSQDRAHSPYNEQFF.

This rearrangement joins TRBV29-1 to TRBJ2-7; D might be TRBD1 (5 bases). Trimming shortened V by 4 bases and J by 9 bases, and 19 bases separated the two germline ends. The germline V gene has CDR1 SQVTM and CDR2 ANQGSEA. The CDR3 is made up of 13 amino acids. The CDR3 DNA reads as TGCAGCGTTGCCGACAGCACCTATTTGGGGCAGTACTTC. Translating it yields CSVADSTYLGQYF.

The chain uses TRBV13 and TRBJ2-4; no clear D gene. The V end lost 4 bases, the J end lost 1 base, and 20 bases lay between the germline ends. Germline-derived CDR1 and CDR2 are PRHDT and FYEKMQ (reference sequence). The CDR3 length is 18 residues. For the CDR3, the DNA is TGTGCCAGCAGCTCAGCTTGGCCCGAAAATAGGGCCAAAAACATTCAGTACTTC. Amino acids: CASSSAWPENRAKNIQYF. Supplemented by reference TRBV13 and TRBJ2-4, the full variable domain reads AAGVIQSPRHLIKEKRETATLKCYPIPRHDTVYWYQQGPGQDPQFLISFYEKMQSDKGSIPDRFSAQQFSDYHSELNMSSLELGDSALYFCASSSAWPENRAKNIQYFGAGTRLSVL.

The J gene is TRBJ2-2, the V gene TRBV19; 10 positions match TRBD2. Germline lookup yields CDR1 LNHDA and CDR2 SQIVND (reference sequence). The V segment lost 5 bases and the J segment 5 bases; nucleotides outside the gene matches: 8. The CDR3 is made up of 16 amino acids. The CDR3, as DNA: TGTGCCAGTAGTGTGACTAGCGGGTCTATAACCGGGGAGCTGTTTTTT. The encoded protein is CASSVTSGSITGELFF. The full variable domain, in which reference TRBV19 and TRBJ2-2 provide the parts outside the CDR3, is DGGITQSPKYLFRKEGQNVTLSCEQNLNHDAMYWYRQDPGQGLRLIYYSQIVNDFQKGDIAEGYSVSREKKESFPLTVTSAQKNPTAFYLCASSVTSGSITGELFFGEGSRLTVL.

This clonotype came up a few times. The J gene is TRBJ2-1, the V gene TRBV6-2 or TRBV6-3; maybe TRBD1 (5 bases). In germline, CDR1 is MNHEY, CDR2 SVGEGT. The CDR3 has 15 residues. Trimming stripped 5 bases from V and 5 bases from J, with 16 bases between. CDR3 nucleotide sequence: TGTGCCAGCAGTCCGACAGCAAATGGCAACAATGAGCAGTTCTTC. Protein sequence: CASSPTANGNNEQFF.

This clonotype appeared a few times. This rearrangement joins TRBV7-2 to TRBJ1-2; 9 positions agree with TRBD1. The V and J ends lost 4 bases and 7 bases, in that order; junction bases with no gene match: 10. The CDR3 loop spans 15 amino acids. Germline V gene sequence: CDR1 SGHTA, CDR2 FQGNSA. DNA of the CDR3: TGTGCCAGCAGCTCCCGGGACAGGGCGGGCTGTGGCTACACCTTC. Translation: CASSSRDRAGCGYTF. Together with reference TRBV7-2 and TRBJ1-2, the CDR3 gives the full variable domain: GAGVSQSPSNKVTEKGKDVELRCDPISGHTALYWYRQSLGQGLEFLIYFQGNSAPDKSGLPSDRFSAERTGGSVSTLTIQRTQQEDSAVYLCASSSRDRAGCGYTFGSGTRLTVV.

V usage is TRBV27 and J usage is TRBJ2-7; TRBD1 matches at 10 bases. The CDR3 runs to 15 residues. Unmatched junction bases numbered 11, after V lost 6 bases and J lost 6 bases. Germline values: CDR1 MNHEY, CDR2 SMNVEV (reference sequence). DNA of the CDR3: TGTGCCAGCAGGACCGGGACAGGGGCCATCGGCGAGCAGTACTTC. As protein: CASRTGTGAIGEQYF.

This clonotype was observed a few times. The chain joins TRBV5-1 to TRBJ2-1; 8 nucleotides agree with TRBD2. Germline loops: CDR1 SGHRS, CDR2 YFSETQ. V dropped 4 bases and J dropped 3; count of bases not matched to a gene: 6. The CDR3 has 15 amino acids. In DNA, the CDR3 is TGCGCCAGCAGCCCAGCGGGAGTGGGCTACAATGAGCAGTTCTTC. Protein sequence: CASSPAGVGYNEQFF.

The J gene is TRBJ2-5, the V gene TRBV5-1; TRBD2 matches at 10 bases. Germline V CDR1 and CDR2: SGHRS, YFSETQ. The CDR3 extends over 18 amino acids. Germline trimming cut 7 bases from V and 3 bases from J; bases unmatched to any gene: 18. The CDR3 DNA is TGCGCCAGCGTCGGGCGGTCCCTAGCGGGAGTTTTGGAAGAGACCCAGTACTTC. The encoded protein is CASVGRSLAGVLEETQYF.

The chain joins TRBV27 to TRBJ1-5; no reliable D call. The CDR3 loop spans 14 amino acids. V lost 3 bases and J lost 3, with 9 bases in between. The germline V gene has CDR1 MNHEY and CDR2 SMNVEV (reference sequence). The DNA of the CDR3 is TGTGCCAGCAGTTTGGGCAGCTTCAATCAGCCCCAGCATTTT. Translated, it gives CASSLGSFNQPQHF.

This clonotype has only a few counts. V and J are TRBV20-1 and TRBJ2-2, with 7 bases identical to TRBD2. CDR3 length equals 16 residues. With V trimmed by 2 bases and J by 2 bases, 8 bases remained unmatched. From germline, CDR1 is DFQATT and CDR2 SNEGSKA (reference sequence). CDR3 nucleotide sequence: TGCAGTGCTAGATCAAGATGGGGGGGAAACACCGGGGAGCTGTTTTTT. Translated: CSARSRWGGNTGELFF.

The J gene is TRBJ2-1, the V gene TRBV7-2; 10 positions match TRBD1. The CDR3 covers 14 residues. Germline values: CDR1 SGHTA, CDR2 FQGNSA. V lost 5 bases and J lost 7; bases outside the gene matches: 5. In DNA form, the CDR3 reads TGTGCCAGCAGCGAACGGACAGGGGGGAATGAGCAGTTCTTC. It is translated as CASSERTGGNEQFF.

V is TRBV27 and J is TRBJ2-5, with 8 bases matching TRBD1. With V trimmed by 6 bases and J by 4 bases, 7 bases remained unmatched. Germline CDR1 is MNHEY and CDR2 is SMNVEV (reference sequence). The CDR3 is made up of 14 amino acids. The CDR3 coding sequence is TGTGCCAGCAGCCGGGGACAGGTTCGAGAGACCCAGTACTTC. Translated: CASSRGQVRETQYF.

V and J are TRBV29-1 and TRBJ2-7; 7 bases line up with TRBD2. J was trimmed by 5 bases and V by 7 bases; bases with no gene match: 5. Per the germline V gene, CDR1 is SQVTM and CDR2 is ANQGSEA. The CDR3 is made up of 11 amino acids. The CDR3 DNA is TGCAGCGCACACCGGGGGGACGAGCAGTACTTC. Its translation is CSAHRGDEQYF.

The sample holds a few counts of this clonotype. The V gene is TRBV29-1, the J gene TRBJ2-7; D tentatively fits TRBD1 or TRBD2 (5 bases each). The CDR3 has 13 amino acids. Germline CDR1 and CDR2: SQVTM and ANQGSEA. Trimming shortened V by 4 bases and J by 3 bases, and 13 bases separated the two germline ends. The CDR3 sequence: CSVAGRPGYEQYF. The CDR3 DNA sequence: TGCAGCGTTGCGGGGCGCCCGGGCTACGAGCAGTACTTC.

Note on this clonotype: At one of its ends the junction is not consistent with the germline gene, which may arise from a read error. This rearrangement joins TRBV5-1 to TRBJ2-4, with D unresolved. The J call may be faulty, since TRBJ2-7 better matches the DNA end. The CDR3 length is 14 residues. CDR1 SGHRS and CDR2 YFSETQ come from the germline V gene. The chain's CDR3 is CASSLESASDEQYF. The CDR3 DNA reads TGCGCCAGCAGCTTGGAAAGCGCCTCCGACGAGCAGTACTTC.

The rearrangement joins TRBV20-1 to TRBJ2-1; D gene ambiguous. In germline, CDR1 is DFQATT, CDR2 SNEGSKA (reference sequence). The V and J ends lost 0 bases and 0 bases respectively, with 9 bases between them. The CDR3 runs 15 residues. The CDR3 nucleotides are TGCAGTGCTAGAGATGGCTATAACTCCTACAATGAGCAGTTCTTC. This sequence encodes CSARDGYNSYNEQFF.